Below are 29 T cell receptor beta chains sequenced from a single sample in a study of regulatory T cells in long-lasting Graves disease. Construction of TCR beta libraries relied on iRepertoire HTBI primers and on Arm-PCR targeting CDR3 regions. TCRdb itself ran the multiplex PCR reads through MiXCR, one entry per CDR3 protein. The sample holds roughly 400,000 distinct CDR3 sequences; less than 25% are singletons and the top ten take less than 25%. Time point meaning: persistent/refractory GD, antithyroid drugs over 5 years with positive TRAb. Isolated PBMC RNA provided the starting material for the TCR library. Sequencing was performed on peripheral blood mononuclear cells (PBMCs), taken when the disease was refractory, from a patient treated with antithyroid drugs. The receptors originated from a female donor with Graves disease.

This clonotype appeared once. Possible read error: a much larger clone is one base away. As DNA, the CDR3 is TGTGCCAGCTCCACCGGGACTTACACCAGGGAGCTGTTTTTT. Translating it yields CASSTGTYTRELFF. J is TRBJ2-2 and V is TRBV12-3 or TRBV12-4; D is perhaps TRBD2 (6 bases). The CDR3 has 14 amino acids.

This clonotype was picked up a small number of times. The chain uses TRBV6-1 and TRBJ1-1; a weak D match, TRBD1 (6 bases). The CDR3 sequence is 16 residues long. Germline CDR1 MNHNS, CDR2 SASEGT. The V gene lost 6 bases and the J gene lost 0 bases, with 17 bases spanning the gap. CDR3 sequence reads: CASSQLGQFMNTEAFF. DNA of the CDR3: TGTGCCAGCAGCCAACTTGGACAGTTTATGAACACTGAAGCTTTCTTT.

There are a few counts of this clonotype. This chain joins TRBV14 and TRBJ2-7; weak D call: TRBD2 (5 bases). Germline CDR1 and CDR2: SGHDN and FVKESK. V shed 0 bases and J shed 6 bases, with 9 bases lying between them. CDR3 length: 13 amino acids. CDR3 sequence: CASSQDLGSEQYF. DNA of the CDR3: TGTGCCAGCAGCCAAGATCTGGGGAGCGAGCAGTACTTC.

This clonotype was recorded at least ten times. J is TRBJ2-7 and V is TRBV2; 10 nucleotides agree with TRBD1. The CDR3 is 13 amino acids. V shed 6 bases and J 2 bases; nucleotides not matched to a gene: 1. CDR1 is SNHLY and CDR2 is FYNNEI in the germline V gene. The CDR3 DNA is TGTGCCAGCAGGGGACAGGGGACCTACGAGCAGTACTTC. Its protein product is CASRGQGTYEQYF.

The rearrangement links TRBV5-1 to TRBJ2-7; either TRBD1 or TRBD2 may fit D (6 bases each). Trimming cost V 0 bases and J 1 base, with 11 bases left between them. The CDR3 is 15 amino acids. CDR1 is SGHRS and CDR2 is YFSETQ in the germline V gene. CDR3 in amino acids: CASSLEGGPSYEQYF. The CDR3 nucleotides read TGCGCCAGCAGCTTGGAGGGGGGCCCTTCCTACGAGCAGTACTTC.

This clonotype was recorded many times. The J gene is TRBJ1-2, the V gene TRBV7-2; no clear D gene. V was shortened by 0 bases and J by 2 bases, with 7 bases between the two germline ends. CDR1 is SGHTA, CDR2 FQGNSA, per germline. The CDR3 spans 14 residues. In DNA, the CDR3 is TGTGCCAGCAGCTTAGCGATGGGAAACTATGGCTACACCTTC. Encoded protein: CASSLAMGNYGYTF.

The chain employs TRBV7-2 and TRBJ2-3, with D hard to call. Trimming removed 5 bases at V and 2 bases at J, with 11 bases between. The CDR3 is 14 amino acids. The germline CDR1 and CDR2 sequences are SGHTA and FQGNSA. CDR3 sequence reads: CASSLTDPTDTQYF. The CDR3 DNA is TGTGCCAGCAGCCTCACCGACCCCACAGATACGCAGTATTTT.

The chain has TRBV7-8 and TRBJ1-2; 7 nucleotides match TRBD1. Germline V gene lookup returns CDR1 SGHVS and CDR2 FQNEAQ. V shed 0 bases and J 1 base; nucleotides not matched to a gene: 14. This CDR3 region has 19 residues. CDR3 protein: CASSLARGRGSPNNYGYTF. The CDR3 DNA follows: TGTGCCAGCAGCTTAGCTAGGGGGCGCGGGTCCCCCAATAACTATGGCTACACCTTC.

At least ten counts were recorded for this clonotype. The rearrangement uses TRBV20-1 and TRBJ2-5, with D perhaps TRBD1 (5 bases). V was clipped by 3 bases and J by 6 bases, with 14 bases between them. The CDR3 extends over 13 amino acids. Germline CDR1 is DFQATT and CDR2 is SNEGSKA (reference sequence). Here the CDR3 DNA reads TGCAGTGCTAGCGCGGACACTGGGAAGACCCAGTACTTC. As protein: CSASADTGKTQYF.

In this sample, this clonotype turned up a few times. The CDR3 reads CASSLPGTLTNTEAFF. The CDR3 nucleotides read TGTGCCAGCAGCCTACCCGGGACCCTTACGAACACTGAAGCTTTCTTT. The J gene is TRBJ1-1, the V gene TRBV7-9, with D possibly TRBD1 on 5 matching bases. CDR1 is SEHNR and CDR2 is FQNEAQ in the germline V gene (reference sequence). V lost 5 bases, J lost 1 base, and 17 bases lay in between. There are 16 residues in the CDR3.

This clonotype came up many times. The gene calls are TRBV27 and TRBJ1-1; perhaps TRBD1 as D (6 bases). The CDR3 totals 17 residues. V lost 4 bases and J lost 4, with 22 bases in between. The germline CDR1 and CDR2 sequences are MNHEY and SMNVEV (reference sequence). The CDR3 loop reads CASSSYRVGIPGTEAFF. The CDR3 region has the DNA TGTGCCAGCAGTTCATACAGGGTCGGAATACCGGGCACTGAAGCTTTCTTT.

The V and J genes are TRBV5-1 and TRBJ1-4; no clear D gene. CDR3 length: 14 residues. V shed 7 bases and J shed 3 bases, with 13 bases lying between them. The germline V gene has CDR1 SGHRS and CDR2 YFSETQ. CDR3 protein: CASPRKLSNEKLFF. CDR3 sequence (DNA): TGCGCCAGCCCAAGGAAACTGTCTAATGAAAAACTGTTTTTT.

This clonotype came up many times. CDR3 protein: CASSPGLAGLWANVLTF. The CDR3 coding sequence is TGCGCCAGCAGCCCGGGACTAGCGGGTCTTTGGGCCAACGTCCTGACTTTC. The J gene is TRBJ2-6, the V gene TRBV5-1; TRBD2 matches 12 bases. Looked up from germline, CDR1 is SGHRS and CDR2 is YFSETQ. After removal of 4 bases from V and 5 bases from J, the junction contained 7 bases not matched to a gene. This CDR3 comprises 17 residues.

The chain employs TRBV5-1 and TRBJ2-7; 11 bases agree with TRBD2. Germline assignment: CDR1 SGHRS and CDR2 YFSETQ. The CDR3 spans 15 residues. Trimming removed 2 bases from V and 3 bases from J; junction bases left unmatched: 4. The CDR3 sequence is CASSFGTSGFYEQYF. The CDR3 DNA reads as TGCGCCAGCAGCTTTGGGACTAGCGGATTCTACGAGCAGTACTTC.

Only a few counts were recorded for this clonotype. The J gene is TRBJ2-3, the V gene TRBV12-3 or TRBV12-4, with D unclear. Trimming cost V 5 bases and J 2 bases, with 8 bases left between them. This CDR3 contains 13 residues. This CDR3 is CASSPINTDTQYF. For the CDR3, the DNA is TGTGCCAGCAGTCCCATTAACACAGATACGCAGTATTTT.

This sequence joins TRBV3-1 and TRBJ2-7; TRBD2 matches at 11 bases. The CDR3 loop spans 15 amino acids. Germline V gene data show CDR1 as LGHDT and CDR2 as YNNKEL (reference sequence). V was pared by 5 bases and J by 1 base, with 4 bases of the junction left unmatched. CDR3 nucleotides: TGTGCCAGCAGCAGGACTAGCGGGTATTCCTACGAGCAGTACTTC. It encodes CASSRTSGYSYEQYF.

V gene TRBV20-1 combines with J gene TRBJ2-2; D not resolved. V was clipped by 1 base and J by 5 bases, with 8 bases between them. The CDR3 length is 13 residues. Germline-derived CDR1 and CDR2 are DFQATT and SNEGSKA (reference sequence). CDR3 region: CSARGLQTGELFF. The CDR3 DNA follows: TGCAGTGCTAGAGGTCTTCAGACCGGGGAGCTGTTTTTT.

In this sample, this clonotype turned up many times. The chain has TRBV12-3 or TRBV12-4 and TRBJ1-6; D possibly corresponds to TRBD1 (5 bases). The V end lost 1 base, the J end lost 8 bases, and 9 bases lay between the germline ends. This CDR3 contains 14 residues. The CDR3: CASSLGGDHSPLHF. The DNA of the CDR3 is TGTGCCAGCAGTTTAGGAGGGGATCATTCACCCCTCCACTTT.

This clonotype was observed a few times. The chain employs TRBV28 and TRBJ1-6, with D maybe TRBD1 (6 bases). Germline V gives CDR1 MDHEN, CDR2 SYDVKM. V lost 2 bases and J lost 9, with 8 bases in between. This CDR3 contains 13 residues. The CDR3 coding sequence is TGTGCCAGCAGTTTACAGGGGTCTTCACCCCTCCACTTT. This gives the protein CASSLQGSSPLHF.

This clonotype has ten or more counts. CDR3 sequence reads: CAWSAGTGAYGYTF. CDR3 bases: TGTGCCTGGAGTGCCGGGACAGGGGCCTATGGCTACACCTTC. V is TRBV30 and J is TRBJ1-2, with 10 bases matching TRBD1. Trimming took 1 base from V and 4 from J; bases not matched to a gene: 3. Germline CDR1 is GTSNPN and CDR2 is SVGIG (reference sequence). This CDR3 has 14 residues.

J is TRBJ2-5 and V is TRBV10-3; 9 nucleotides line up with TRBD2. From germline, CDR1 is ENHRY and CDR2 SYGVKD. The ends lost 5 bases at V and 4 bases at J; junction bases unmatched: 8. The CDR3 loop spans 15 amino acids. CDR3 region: CAISSDSGRVETQYF. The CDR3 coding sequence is TGTGCCATCAGTAGTGATAGCGGGAGAGTAGAGACCCAGTACTTC.

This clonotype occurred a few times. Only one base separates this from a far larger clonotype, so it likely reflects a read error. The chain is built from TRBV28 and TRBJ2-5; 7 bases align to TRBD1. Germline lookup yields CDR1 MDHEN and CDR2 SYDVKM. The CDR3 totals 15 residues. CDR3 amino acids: CASGQGVGRENIQCF. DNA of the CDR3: TGTGCCAGCGGCCAGGGGGTAGGGCGAGAAAACATTCAGTGCTTC.

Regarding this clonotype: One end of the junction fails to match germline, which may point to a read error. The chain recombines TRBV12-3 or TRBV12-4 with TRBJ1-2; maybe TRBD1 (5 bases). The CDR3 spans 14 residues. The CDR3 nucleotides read TGTGCCAGCAGTTTAGGGGGGACGGTCTATGGTTACACCTTC. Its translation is CASSLGGTVYGYTF.

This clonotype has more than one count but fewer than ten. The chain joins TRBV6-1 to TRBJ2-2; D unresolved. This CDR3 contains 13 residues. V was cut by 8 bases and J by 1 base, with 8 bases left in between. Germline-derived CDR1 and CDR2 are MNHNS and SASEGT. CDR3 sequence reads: CASRIRNTGELFF. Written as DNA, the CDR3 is TGTGCCAGCCGCATCAGGAACACCGGGGAGCTGTTTTTT.

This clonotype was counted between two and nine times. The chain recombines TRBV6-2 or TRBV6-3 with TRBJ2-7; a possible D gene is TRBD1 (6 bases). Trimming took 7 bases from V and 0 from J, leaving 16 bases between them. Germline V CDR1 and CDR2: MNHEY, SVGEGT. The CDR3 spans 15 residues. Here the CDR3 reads CASNPWDKISYEQYF. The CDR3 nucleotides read TGTGCCAGCAACCCCTGGGACAAGATCTCCTACGAGCAGTACTTC.

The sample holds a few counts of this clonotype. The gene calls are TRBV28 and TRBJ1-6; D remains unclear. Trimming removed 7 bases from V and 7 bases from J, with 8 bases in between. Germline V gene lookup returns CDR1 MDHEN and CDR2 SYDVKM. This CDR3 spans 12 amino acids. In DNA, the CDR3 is TGTGCCAGCAATATAATGAATTCACCCCTCCACTTT. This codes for CASNIMNSPLHF.

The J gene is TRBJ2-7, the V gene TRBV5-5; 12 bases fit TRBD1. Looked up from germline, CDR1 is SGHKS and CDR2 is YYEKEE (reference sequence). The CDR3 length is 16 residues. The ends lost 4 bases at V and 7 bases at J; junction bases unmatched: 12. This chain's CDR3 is CASSREPGQGAREQYF. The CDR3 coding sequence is TGTGCCAGCAGCCGCGAACCGGGACAGGGGGCAAGAGAGCAGTACTTC.

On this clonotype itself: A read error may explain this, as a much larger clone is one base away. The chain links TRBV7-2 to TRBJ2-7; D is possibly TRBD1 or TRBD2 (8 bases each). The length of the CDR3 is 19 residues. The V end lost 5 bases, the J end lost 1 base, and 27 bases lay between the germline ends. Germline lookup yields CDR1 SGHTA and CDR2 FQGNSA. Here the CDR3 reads CASSAGTGFSGVRSYEQYF. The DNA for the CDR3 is TGTGCCAGCAGCGCCGGGACAGGCTTTAGCGGGGTAAGGTCCTACGAGCAGTACTTC.

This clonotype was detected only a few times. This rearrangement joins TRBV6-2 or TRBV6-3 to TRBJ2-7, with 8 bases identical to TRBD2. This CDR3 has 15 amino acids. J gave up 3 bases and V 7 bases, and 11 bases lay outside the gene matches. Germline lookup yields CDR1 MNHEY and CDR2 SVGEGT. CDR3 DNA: TGTGCCAGCACCGTAGGGAGAGCGGGAGACTACGAGCAGTACTTC. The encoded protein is CASTVGRAGDYEQYF.